This TCR beta chain came from a study of graft-versus-host responses after intestinal transplantation. Measured with immunoSEQ multiplex PCR; TCRdb has only the in-frame clones, and not every one. The sample yields roughly 80,000 clones, 92% seen once. Points from the study as a whole: Detection of GvH clones occurred in recipient marrow, and some had their first appearance in ileum or blood. Allografts of one patient group, those with graft-donor T cell macrochimerism, had high graft-versus-host to host-versus-graft clonal ratios.

This CDR3 spans 14 amino acids. J was trimmed by 0 bases and V by 5 bases; bases with no gene match: 4. The V gene's germline CDR1 is MDHEN and CDR2 SYDVKM. Notes on this clone: Its antigen is undetermined.

This chain uses TRBV28 with TRBJ2-7; TRBD2 matches at 7 bases. The origin of this receptor is a human patient who received an intestinal transplant, so some T cells may come from the graft donor. The sequencing here drew on PBMCs, taken 98 days after intestinal transplantation. CDR3 sequence reads: CASSAGDISYEQYF. The CDR3 region has the DNA TGTGCCAGCAGTGCGGGGGATATCTCCTACGAGCAGTACTTC.